The clone carrying this T cell receptor (beta chain) occurred a few times. Its cognate antigen is unknown. As it was prepared, the TCRbeta library received unique molecular identifiers. Via MiXCR, TCRdb re-called the PCR reads, giving one row per CDR3 protein. Among about a million distinct CDR3 sequences listed, less than 30% were seen once. The data stem from a study of T-cell reconstitution after alpha-beta-depleted transplantation in children. The V end was cut by 0 bases, the J end by 3 bases, with 8 bases between. The CDR3 is 14 residues long. Germline V gene data show CDR1 as LGHNA and CDR2 as YSLEER. Study observations and caveats: Reports say that about two months after transplant, the alpha-beta T cells came out of several hundred graft clones that had expanded. It was surviving recipient T cells and thymic progenitors that gave some patients high TCRbeta diversity at day 60.

The chain carries TRBV4-3 and TRBJ1-2; D gene uncertain. The sequence was obtained from a boy younger than two who had a stem cell transplant for SCID, so the T cells may come from the graft donor. The sequencing used PBMCs, mostly from graft donor cells, collected 360 days after TCRalphabeta/CD19-depleted stem cell transplant. The CDR3 nucleotides are TGCGCCAGCAGCCAAGAGGTTCGGCACTATGGCTACACCTTC. Translation: CASSQEVRHYGYTF.